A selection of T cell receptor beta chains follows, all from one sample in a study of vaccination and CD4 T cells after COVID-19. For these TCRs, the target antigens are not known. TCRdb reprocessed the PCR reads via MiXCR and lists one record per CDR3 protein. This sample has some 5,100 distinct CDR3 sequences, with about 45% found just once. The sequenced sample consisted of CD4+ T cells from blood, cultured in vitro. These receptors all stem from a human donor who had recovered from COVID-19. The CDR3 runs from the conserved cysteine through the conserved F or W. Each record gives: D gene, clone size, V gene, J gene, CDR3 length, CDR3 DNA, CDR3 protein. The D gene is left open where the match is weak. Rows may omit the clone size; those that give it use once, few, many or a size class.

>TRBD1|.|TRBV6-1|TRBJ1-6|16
TGTGCCAGCACAACGCAGGGGGCGCTTCCTAATTCACCCCTCCACTTT
CASTTQGALPNSPLHF
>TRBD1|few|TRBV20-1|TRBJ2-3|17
TGCAGTGCTAGAGATGGAGGGGACAGGGGGCTTGTAGATACGCAGTATTTT
CSARDGGDRGLVDTQYF
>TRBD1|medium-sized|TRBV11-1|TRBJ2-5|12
TGTGCCAGCAGGGGACAGCTAGAGACCCAGTACTTC
CASRGQLETQYF
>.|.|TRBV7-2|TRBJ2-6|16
TGTGCCAGCAGCCCCCAGGGGGGCTCTGGGGCCAACGTCCTGACTTTC
CASSPQGGSGANVLTF
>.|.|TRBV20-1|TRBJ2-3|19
TGCAGTGCTAGAGATCAACGGGTTAGGGGGATAGGGAGCACAGATACGCAGTATTTT
CSARDQRVRGIGSTDTQYF
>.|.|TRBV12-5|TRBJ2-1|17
TGTGCTAGTGGTTTGGTACCCCTAGTGACACTTTACAATGAGCAGTTCTTC
CASGLVPLVTLYNEQFF
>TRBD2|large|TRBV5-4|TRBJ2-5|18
TGTGCCAGCAGCTTGGCCGCGGCGGGGGGGCCGAGTTCAGAGACCCAGTACTTC
CASSLAAAGGPSSETQYF
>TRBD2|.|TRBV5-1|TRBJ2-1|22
TGCGCCAGCAGTCGGGACAAACTGAGACCCGGGACTAGCGGGGGGGCCTGGAATGAGCAGTTCTTC
CASSRDKLRPGTSGGAWNEQFF
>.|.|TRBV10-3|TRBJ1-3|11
TGTGCCGGGGGCTCTGGAAACACCATATATTTT
CAGGSGNTIYF
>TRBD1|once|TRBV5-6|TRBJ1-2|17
TGTGCCAGCAGACTAAGGACAGGGGCTAGAGACTTTTATGGCTACACCTTC
CASRLRTGARDFYGYTF
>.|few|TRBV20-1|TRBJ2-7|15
TGCAGTGCTAGAGCCCTAGACAGGGAGGCCTACGAGCAGTACTTC
CSARALDREAYEQYF
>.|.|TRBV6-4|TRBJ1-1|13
TGTGCCAGCAGATTAGAGGGGAACACTGAAGCTTTCTTT
CASRLEGNTEAFF
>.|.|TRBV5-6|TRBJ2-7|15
TGTGCCAGCAGCGGAGGGGTCGGGAATTCCTACGAGCAGTACTTC
CASSGGVGNSYEQYF
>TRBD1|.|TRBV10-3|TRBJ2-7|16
TGTGCCATCAGTGCCGGGACAGGGGGGGCCCCCTACGAGCAGTACTTC
CAISAGTGGAPYEQYF
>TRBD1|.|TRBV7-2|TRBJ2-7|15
TGTGCCAGCAGCTCCATGGACAGGGCCGGATCGACAGTGGACTTC
CASSSMDRAGSTVDF
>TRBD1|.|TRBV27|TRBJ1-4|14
TGTGCCAGCAGTTCGGGACAGGGCGGCGTGAAACTGTTTTTT
CASSSGQGGVKLFF
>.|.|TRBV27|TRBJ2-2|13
TGTGCCAGCAGTTTCCGAATCACCGGGGAGCTGTTTTTT
CASSFRITGELFF
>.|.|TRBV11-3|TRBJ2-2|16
TGTGCCAGCAGCCCAGGAGGGGTTCTGGACACCGGGGAGCTGTTTTTT
CASSPGGVLDTGELFF
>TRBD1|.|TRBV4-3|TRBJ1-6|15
TGCGCCAGCAGCCAGAGACAGGGATATAATTCACCCCTCCACTTT
CASSQRQGYNSPLHF
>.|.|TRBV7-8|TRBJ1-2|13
TGTGCCAGCAGCGGGACGGTTAACTATGGCTACACCTTC
CASSGTVNYGYTF
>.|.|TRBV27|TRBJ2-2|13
TGTGCCAGCAGTTTATTGGGCGTCCGGGAGCTGTTTTTT
CASSLLGVRELFF
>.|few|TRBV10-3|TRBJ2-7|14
TGTGCCATCACCCTGGGCAGGGACCTTGCCGAGCAGTACTTC
CAITLGRDLAEQYF
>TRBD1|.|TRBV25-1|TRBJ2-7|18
TGTGCCAGCAGTCCCTCTAATGGGGGACAGCGCCTTTCCTACGAGCAGTACTTC
CASSPSNGGQRLSYEQYF
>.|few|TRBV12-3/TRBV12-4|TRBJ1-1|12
TGTGCCAGCAGCCTGAGTAACACTGAAGCTTTCTTT
CASSLSNTEAFF
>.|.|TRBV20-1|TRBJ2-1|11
TGCAGTGCTCGGGGGCCCGGGGAGCAGTTCTTC
CSARGPGEQFF
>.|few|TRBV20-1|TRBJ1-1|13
TGCAGTGCTTCGGCAGGGGTAAACACTGAAGCTTTCTTT
CSASAGVNTEAFF
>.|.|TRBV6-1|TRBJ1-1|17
TGTGCCAGCAGTGAAAAGGGCGGGACGCGAGTCAACACTGAAGCTTTCTTT
CASSEKGGTRVNTEAFF
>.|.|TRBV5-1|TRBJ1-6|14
TGCGCCAGCAGCTTCCCTGAGGATAATTCACCCCTCCACTTT
CASSFPEDNSPLHF
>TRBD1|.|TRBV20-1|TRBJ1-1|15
TGCAGTGCTAGACCTCGACAGGGGTTGAACACTGAAGCTTTCTTT
CSARPRQGLNTEAFF
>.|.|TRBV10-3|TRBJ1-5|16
TGTGCCATCAGTGAGTCGCTAAAACAAGTAGGTCAGCCCCAGCATTTT
CAISESLKQVGQPQHF
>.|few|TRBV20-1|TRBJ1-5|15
TGCAGTGCTAGAGTGGGCGCGGGGAGAAATCAGCCCCAGCATTTT
CSARVGAGRNQPQHF
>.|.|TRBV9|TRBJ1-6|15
TGTGCCAGCAGCGAGGGCCCAGCACCTAATTCACCCCTCCACTTT
CASSEGPAPNSPLHF
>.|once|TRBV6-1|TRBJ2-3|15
TGTGCCAGCAGTGACTGGACAGTCAAGGGAGATACGCAGTATTTT
CASSDWTVKGDTQYF
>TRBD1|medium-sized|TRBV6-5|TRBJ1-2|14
TGTGCCAGCAGTTACGACAGGGCTCCCTATGGCTACACCTTC
CASSYDRAPYGYTF
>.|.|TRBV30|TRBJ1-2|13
TGTGCCTGGAGTGAGCTGAGGGACGATGGCTACACCTTC
CAWSELRDDGYTF
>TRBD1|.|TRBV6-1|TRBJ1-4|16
TGTGCCAGCAGCCCTAGGGACAGGGGGACTAATGAAAAACTGTTTTTT
CASSPRDRGTNEKLFF
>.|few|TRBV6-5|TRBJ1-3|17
TGTGCCAGCAGTTACTCTGGACCAGGGTCCTCTGGAAACACCATATATTTT
CASSYSGPGSSGNTIYF
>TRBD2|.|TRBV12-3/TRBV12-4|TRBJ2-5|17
TGTGCCAGCAGTTTAGCTCGGGCGGGGGGGACTCTGGAGACCCAGTACTTC
CASSLARAGGTLETQYF
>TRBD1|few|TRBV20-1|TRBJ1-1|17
TGCAGTCCGGTTAGCGGGGGACAGGGGTATTGGGCTCCTGAAGCTTTCTTT
CSPVSGGQGYWAPEAFF
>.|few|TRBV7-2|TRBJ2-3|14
TGTGCCAGCAGCTGGGGGGGCCGGGCAGATACGCAGTATTTT
CASSWGGRADTQYF
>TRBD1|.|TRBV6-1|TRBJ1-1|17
TGTGCCAGCAGTGTTTACAGGGGGCGTTACATGAACACTGAAGCTTTCTTT
CASSVYRGRYMNTEAFF
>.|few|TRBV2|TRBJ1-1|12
TGTGCCAGCGGCCAGACGAACACTGAAGCTTTCTTT
CASGQTNTEAFF
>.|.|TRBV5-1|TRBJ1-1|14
TGCGCCAGCAGCTTGGACGGGGGATTTACTGAAGCTTTCTTT
CASSLDGGFTEAFF
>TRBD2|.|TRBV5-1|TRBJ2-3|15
TGCGCCAGCAGCCTTAGTAGCGGGGGGGCGGATACGCAGTATTTT
CASSLSSGGADTQYF
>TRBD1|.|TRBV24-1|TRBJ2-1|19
TGTGCCACCAGTGAACCCGGGACAGCCCCTTCGAGCTCCTACAATGAGCAGTTCTTC
CATSEPGTAPSSSYNEQFF
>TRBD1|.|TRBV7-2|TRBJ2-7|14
TGCGCCAGCAGCACAGGACAGGGGGTCTACGAGCAGTACTTC
CASSTGQGVYEQYF
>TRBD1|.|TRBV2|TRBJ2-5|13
TGTGCCAGTAGGTCAGGGGGCGGCGAGACCCAGTACTTC
CASRSGGGETQYF
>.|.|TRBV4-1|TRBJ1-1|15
TGCGCCAGCAGCCAAACGGGGGCGCCGAACACTGAAGCTTTCTTT
CASSQTGAPNTEAFF
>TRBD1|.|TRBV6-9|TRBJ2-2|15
TGTGCCAGCAGTCAAGGGACAGCGAACACCGGGGAGCTGTTTTTT
CASSQGTANTGELFF
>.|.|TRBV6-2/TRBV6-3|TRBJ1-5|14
TGTGCCACCACGGACGTTAATAGCAATCAGCCCCAGCATTTT
CATTDVNSNQPQHF
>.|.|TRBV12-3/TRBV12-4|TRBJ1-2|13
TGTGCCAGCACTCCCCGGCCGGTCGGTGGCTACACCTTC
CASTPRPVGGYTF